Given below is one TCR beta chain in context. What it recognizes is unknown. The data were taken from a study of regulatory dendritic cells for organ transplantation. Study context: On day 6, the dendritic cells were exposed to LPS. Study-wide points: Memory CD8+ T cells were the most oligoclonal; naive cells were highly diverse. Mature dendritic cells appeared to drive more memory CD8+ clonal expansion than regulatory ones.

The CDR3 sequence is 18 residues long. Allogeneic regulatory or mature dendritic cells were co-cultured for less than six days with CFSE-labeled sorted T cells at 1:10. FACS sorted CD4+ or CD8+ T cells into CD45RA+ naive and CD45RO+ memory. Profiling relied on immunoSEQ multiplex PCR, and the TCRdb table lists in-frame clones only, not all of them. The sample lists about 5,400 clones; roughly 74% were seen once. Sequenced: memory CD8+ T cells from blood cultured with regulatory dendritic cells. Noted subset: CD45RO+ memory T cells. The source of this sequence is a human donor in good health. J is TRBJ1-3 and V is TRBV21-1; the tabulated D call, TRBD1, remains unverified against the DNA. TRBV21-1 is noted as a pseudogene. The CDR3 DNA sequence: TGTGCCAGCAGCAAAGCCAGATGGCAGGAAGTCTCTGGAAACACCATATATTTT. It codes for CASSKARWQEVSGNTIYF.